One sample yielded the 27 T cell receptor beta chains listed below, sequenced in a study of control samples from healthy donors and cancer patients. Assay: immunoSEQ multiplex PCR; the TCRdb copy retains only in-frame clones and omits some. Of some 95,000 clones in the sample, approximately 80% were seen once. Sequencing was performed on blood. The receptors were sampled from a woman aged 25 to 39 in good health.

The chain employs TRBV29-1 and TRBJ2-3; 7 nucleotides match TRBD1. The CDR3 consists of 13 residues. The V gene's germline CDR1 is SQVTM and CDR2 ANQGSEA. With V trimmed by 6 bases and J by 0 bases, 3 bases remained unmatched. The CDR3 loop is CSVTGASTDTQYF. CDR3 nucleotides: TGCAGCGTCACAGGGGCGAGCACAGATACGCAGTATTTT.

The gene calls are TRBV11-2 and TRBJ1-2; 8 nucleotides align to TRBD1. This CDR3 comprises 13 residues. Germline assignment: CDR1 SGHAT and CDR2 FQNNGV. Losses at the gene ends were 5 bases for V and 8 bases for J; bases not matched to a gene: 7. CDR3 DNA: TGTGCCAGCAGCCTGGACAGGGTCGGCGGCTACACCTTC. Its protein product is CASSLDRVGGYTF.

As regards this clone: Other DNA sequences from this sample encode an identical CDR3 as well. This rearrangement joins TRBV5-6 to TRBJ2-3; a weak D match, TRBD1 (5 bases). From germline, CDR1 is SGHDT and CDR2 YYEEEE. The CDR3 is 15 amino acids. V lost 1 base and J 1 base, leaving 10 bases between the germline ends. CDR3 loop: CASSLRGGGTDTQYF. DNA for the CDR3: TGTGCCAGCAGCTTGAGGGGTGGAGGCACAGATACGCAGTATTTT. The full variable domain, in which reference TRBV5-6 and TRBJ2-3 provide the parts outside the CDR3, is DAGVTQSPTHLIKTRGQQVTLRCSPKSGHDTVSWYQQALGQGPQFIFQYYEEEERQRGNFPDRFSGHQFPNYSSELNVNALLLGDSALYLCASSLRGGGTDTQYFGPGTRLTVL.

In regard to this clone: One junction end does not reproduce the germline sequence, and a read error may be involved. The rearrangement joins TRBV18 to TRBJ2-3; D may be TRBD1 (6 bases). Germline loops: CDR1 KGHSH, CDR2 LQKENI. The CDR3 sequence is 12 residues long. The CDR3 sequence: CASSPQGDTQYF. DNA of the CDR3: TGTGCCAGCTCGCCACAGGGAGATACGCAGTATTTT.

This clone was found a few times. The chain joins TRBV30 to TRBJ2-6; D remains ambiguous. Germline CDR1 and CDR2: GTSNPN and SVGIG (reference sequence). The CDR3 totals 14 residues. The V end was cut by 0 bases, the J end by 2 bases, with 5 bases between. In nucleotides, the CDR3 is TGTGCCTGGAGTGTACTCACTGGGGCCAACGTCCTGACTTTC. This translates into CAWSVLTGANVLTF.

V and J are TRBV5-5 and TRBJ2-7, with 8 positions matching TRBD1. CDR3 length: 15 residues. The junction had 6 bases not matched to a gene; V was cut back by 0 bases and J by 4 bases. Germline CDR1 and CDR2: SGHKS and YYEKEE (reference sequence). The CDR3 loop is CASSLGVTGVYEQYF. The CDR3 region has the DNA TGTGCCAGCAGCTTGGGGGTGACAGGGGTGTACGAGCAGTACTTC.

The chain is built from TRBV10-1 and TRBJ2-2; 8 positions match TRBD1. CDR1 is WNHNN, CDR2 SYGVQD, per germline (reference sequence). Trimming cost V 6 bases and J 0 bases; bases outside gene matches: 3. This CDR3 is 15 amino acids long. The CDR3 loop reads CASRGDRTNTGELFF. DNA for the CDR3: TGCGCCAGCAGGGGGGACAGGACGAACACCGGGGAGCTGTTTTTT.

V gene TRBV5-6 combines with J gene TRBJ2-1, with D hard to call. V was cut by 0 bases and J by 7 bases, with 11 bases left in between. Germline V gene data show CDR1 as SGHDT and CDR2 as YYEEEE. CDR3 length: 14 amino acids. CDR3 region: CASSLVQTPNEQFF. In DNA form, the CDR3 reads TGTGCCAGCAGCTTGGTCCAGACTCCAAATGAGCAGTTCTTC.

The V gene is TRBV4-3, the J gene TRBJ2-6; D remains ambiguous. V lost 0 bases and J lost 0, with 9 bases in between. Per germline, CDR1 LGHNA and CDR2 YSLEER. This CDR3 spans 17 amino acids. The CDR3 DNA follows: TGCGCCAGCAGCCAAGATCACGTTGTCTCTGGGGCCAACGTCCTGACTTTC. This codes for CASSQDHVVSGANVLTF.

Notes on this clone: One end of the junction is discordant with germline, which a read error may explain. The sample holds other DNA sequences that translate to the same CDR3. The rearrangement uses TRBV5-1 and TRBJ1-2, with TRBD1 as a possible D gene (5 bases). Germline CDR1 reads SGHRS; CDR2 reads YFSETQ. This CDR3 contains 13 residues. In nucleotides, the CDR3 is TGCGCCAGCAGCTTCGACAGCTTCTATGGTTACACCTTC. Protein product: CASSFDSFYGYTF. The full variable domain, rest sourced from reference TRBV5-1 and TRBJ1-2, is KAGVTQTPRYLIKTRGQQVTLSCSPISGHRSVSWYQQTPGQGLQFLFEYFSETQRNKGNFPGRFSGRQFSNSRSEMNVSTLELGDSALYLCASSFDSFYGYTFGSGTRLTVV.

V usage is TRBV5-1 and J usage is TRBJ1-1; D is unresolved. This CDR3 contains 13 residues. The germline CDR1 and CDR2 sequences are SGHRS and YFSETQ. V lost 0 bases, J lost 4 bases, and 7 bases lay in between. The CDR3 DNA reads TGCGCCAGCAGCTTGGAAGGGTTCACTGAAGCTTTCTTT. Translating gives CASSLEGFTEAFF.

The gene calls are TRBV4-1 and TRBJ2-7; 9 bases align to TRBD2. This CDR3 has 16 amino acids. J gave up 7 bases and V 0 bases, and 10 bases lay outside the gene matches. Germline CDR1 and CDR2: MGHRA and YSYEKL. CDR3 region: CASSQEIGLAILEQYF. CDR3 nucleotide sequence: TGCGCCAGCAGCCAAGAAATTGGACTAGCGATTTTAGAGCAGTACTTC.

V gene TRBV5-6 combines with J gene TRBJ1-5, with 9 positions matching TRBD1. Germline V gene data show CDR1 as SGHDT and CDR2 as YYEEEE. CDR3 length equals 15 residues. V lost 5 bases, J lost 3 bases, and 6 bases stayed unmatched. The CDR3 is CASSQRDRDNQPQHF. CDR3 bases: TGTGCCAGCAGTCAACGGGACAGGGACAATCAGCCCCAGCATTTT.

As DNA, the CDR3 is TGCGCCAGCAGCTCGGGACTAGTACCCACCTACGAGCAGTACTTC. Encoded protein: CASSSGLVPTYEQYF. The chain combines TRBV5-1 with TRBJ2-7; 8 bases are shared with TRBD2. CDR1 is SGHRS, CDR2 YFSETQ, per germline. The CDR3 has 15 residues. The ends lost 3 bases at V and 2 bases at J; junction bases unmatched: 7.

The chain links TRBV3-1 (or the pseudogene TRBV3-2) to TRBJ1-2; a weak D match, TRBD1 (5 bases). CDR1 and CDR2 (germline): LGHDT, YNNKEL (reference sequence). Trimming cost V 1 base and J 8 bases, with 17 bases left between them. This CDR3 has 15 amino acids. The CDR3 spells CASSQAAGKGRGYTF. CDR3 bases: TGTGCCAGCAGCCAAGCGGCCGGGAAGGGGAGAGGCTACACCTTC.

V is TRBV7-8 and J is TRBJ1-6, with D tentatively TRBD1 (5 bases). The CDR3 runs to 14 residues. In germline, CDR1 is SGHVS, CDR2 FQNEAQ. Trimming took off 5 bases at V and 10 bases at J, with 15 bases between the two ends. The CDR3: CASSSSGRRSPLHF. The DNA of the CDR3 is TGTGCCAGCAGCAGTTCAGGGCGGAGATCACCCCTCCACTTT. The variable domain in full, with the rest retrieved from reference TRBV7-8 and TRBJ1-6, is GAGVSQSPRYKVAKRGQDVALRCDPISGHVSLFWYQQALGQGPEFLTYFQNEAQLDKSGLPSDRFFAERPEGSVSTLKIQRTQQEDSAVYLCASSSSGRRSPLHFGNGTRLTVT.

The chain links TRBV7-2 to TRBJ1-4, with D tentatively TRBD1 (6 bases). V was shortened by 3 bases and J by 0 bases, with 11 bases between the two germline ends. From germline, CDR1 is SGHTA and CDR2 FQGNSA. The CDR3 is 16 residues long. The CDR3 DNA follows: TGTGCCAGCAGCTTCGGGGGCCCCGCAACTAATGAAAAACTGTTTTTT. This gives the protein CASSFGGPATNEKLFF.

The V call is TRBV2, the J call TRBJ2-7; D is ambiguous. The V end lost 7 bases, the J end lost 3 bases, and 10 bases lay between the germline ends. The CDR3 is 12 amino acids. Germline assignment: CDR1 SNHLY and CDR2 FYNNEI. CDR3 amino acids: CASKERLYEQYF. CDR3 nucleotides: TGTGCCAGCAAAGAGAGGCTCTACGAGCAGTACTTC.

J is TRBJ2-7 and V is TRBV19; possible D gene TRBD1, 6 bases. The V end lost 0 bases, the J end lost 5 bases, and 11 bases lay between the germline ends. This CDR3 is built from 14 residues. Germline loops: CDR1 LNHDA, CDR2 SQIVND (reference sequence). The CDR3 is CASSIDVNRDEQYF. The CDR3 DNA reads as TGTGCCAGTAGTATAGATGTAAACAGGGACGAGCAGTACTTC.

The rearrangement uses TRBV9 and TRBJ2-3, with D perhaps TRBD1 or TRBD2 (6 bases each). With 7 bases removed from V and 1 base from J, the gap between germline ends came to 16 bases. Germline V gives CDR1 SGDLS, CDR2 YYNGEE. This CDR3 is built from 15 residues. This CDR3 is CASSDTGAGTDTQYF. As DNA, the CDR3 is TGTGCCAGCTCAGATACGGGGGCTGGCACAGATACGCAGTATTTT.

The chain uses TRBV3-1 (or the pseudogene TRBV3-2) and TRBJ2-3; D is undetermined. V dropped 0 bases and J dropped 7 bases, with 23 bases sitting between them. In germline, CDR1 is LGHDT, CDR2 YNNKEL (reference sequence). CDR3 length equals 18 residues. The CDR3 DNA reads TGTGCCAGCAGCCAAGAACCACGCAGTTACTCACACTCAAATACGCAGTATTTT. Translation gives CASSQEPRSYSHSNTQYF.

V is TRBV12-5 and J is TRBJ1-3; perhaps TRBD1 as D (6 bases). The germline V gene has CDR1 LGHNT and CDR2 FRNRAP. The CDR3 length is 14 residues. The ends were cut back, 6 bases at V and 0 bases at J, with 9 bases in the middle. Written as DNA, the CDR3 is TGTGCTAGTGGGCAAGGGGGCTCTGGAAACACCATATATTTT. It encodes CASGQGGSGNTIYF.

V is TRBV2 and J is TRBJ1-4; TRBD1 agrees at 7 bases. CDR3 length: 16 amino acids. Germline CDR1 reads SNHLY; CDR2 reads FYNNEI. Trimming at V came to 1 base and at J to 8 bases, leaving 10 bases not matched to a gene. This CDR3 is CASSEGVTGAFEKLFF. Written as DNA, the CDR3 is TGTGCCAGCAGTGAAGGTGTAACAGGGGCTTTCGAAAAACTGTTTTTT.

This chain connects TRBV19 to TRBJ1-4; D remains ambiguous. V lost 5 bases, J lost 0 bases, and 19 bases lay in between. The CDR3 sequence is 18 residues long. Germline V gene lookup returns CDR1 LNHDA and CDR2 SQIVND (reference sequence). The CDR3 coding sequence is TGTGCCAGTAGTCCTCGTGGGAGGCAGACGTCAACTAATGAAAAACTGTTTTTT. Protein: CASSPRGRQTSTNEKLFF.

This chain links TRBV19 with TRBJ2-3, with 8 bases that match TRBD1. With 6 bases clipped from V and 6 bases from J, the junction kept 5 bases outside the gene matches. The length of the CDR3 is 13 residues. Germline values: CDR1 LNHDA, CDR2 SQIVND (reference sequence). The CDR3 bases are TGTGCCAGTAGCCAGGGGGCGATGGATACGCAGTATTTT. This gives the protein CASSQGAMDTQYF.

The chain uses TRBV28 and TRBJ2-7; D possibly corresponds to TRBD2 (7 bases). V lost 1 base and J 8 bases, leaving 18 bases between the germline ends. This CDR3 has 15 residues. Germline lookup yields CDR1 MDHEN and CDR2 SYDVKM. The CDR3 loop is CASSLSGGAVGKQYF. In DNA form, the CDR3 reads TGTGCCAGCAGTTTATCGGGGGGCGCGGTAGGGAAGCAGTACTTC.

The genes are TRBV6-5 and TRBJ1-2; the match to TRBD1 covers 11 bases. This CDR3 has 15 amino acids. The V segment lost 5 bases and the J segment 4 bases; nucleotides outside the gene matches: 6. Germline V gene sequence: CDR1 MNHEY, CDR2 SVGAGI. CDR3 in amino acids: CASSPRTGGAYGYTF. The CDR3 nucleotides read TGTGCCAGCAGTCCCCGGACAGGGGGCGCCTATGGCTACACCTTC.